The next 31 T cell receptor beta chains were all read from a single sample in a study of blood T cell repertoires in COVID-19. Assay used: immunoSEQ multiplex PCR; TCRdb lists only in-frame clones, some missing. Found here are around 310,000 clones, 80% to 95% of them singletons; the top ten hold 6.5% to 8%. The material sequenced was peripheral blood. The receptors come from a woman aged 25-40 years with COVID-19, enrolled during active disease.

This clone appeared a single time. In nucleotides, the CDR3 is TGTGCCAGCAGCACGGGGACAGGGGGTTACGAGCAGTACTTC. It is translated as CASSTGTGGYEQYF. This chain joins TRBV5-6 and TRBJ2-7, with TRBD1 matching over 11 bases. Per the germline V gene, CDR1 is SGHDT and CDR2 is YYEEEE. V dropped 4 bases and J dropped 4; count of bases not matched to a gene: 4. The CDR3 is made up of 14 amino acids.

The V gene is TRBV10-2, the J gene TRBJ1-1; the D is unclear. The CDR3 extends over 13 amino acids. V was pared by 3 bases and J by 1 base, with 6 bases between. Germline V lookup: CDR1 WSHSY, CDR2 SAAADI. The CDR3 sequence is CASSDAGNTEAFF. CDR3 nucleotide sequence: TGCGCCAGCAGTGACGCAGGGAACACTGAAGCTTTCTTT.

CDR3: CASSPGTSGLTDTQYF. In nucleotides, the CDR3 is TGTGCCAGCAGCCCCGGGACTAGCGGACTCACAGATACGCAGTATTTT. The chain employs TRBV5-8 and TRBJ2-3; the match to TRBD2 covers 11 bases. The J segment lost 2 bases and the V segment lost 4 bases, leaving 6 bases of the junction unmatched. Germline CDR1 SGHTS, CDR2 YDEGEE. This CDR3 has 16 amino acids. Filled out from reference TRBV5-8 and TRBJ2-3, the complete variable domain reads EAGVTQSPTHLIKTRGQQATLRCSPISGHTSVYWYQQALGLGLQFLLWYDEGEERNRGNFPPRFSGRQFPNYSSELNVNALELEDSALYLCASSPGTSGLTDTQYFGPGTRLTVL.

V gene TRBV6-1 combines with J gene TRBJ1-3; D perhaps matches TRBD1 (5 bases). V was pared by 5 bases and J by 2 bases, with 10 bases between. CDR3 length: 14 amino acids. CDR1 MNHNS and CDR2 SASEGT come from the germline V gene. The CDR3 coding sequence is TGTGCCAGCAGTTCCGGGACTACTGGAAACACCATATATTTT. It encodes CASSSGTTGNTIYF.

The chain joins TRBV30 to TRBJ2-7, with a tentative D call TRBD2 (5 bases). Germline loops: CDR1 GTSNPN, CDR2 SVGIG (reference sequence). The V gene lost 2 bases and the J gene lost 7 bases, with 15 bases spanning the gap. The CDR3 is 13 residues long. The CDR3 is CAWSPGRGLEQYF. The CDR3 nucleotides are TGTGCCTGGAGTCCAGGACGGGGATTGGAGCAGTACTTC.

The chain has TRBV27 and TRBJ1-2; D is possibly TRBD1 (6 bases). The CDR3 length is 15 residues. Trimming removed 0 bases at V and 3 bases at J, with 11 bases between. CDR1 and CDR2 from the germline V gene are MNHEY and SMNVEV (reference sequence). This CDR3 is CASSLSTGPDYGYTF. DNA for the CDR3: TGTGCCAGCAGTTTATCAACAGGGCCCGACTATGGCTACACCTTC.

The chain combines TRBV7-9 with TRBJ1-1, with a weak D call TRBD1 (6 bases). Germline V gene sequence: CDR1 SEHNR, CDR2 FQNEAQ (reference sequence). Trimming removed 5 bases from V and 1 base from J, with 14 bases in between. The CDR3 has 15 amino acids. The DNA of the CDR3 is TGTGCCAGCAGCCCCCCAAAACAGGGGAACACTGAAGCTTTCTTT. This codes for CASSPPKQGNTEAFF.

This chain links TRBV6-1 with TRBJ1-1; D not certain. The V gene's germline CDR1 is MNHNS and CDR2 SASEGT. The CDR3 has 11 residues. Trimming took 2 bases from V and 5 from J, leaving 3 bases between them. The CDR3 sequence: CASSELTEAFF. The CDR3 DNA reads TGTGCCAGCAGTGAATTAACTGAAGCTTTCTTT.

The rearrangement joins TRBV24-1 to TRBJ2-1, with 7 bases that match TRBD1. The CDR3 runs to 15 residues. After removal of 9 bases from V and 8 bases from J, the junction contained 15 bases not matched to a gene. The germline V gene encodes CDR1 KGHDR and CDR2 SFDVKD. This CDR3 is CATARTGASPDEQFF. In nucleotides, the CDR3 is TGTGCCACCGCCCGAACAGGGGCATCGCCCGATGAGCAGTTCTTC.

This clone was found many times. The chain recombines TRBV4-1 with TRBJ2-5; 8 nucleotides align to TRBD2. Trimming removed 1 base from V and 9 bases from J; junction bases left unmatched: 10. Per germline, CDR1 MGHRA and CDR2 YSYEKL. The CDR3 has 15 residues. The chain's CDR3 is CASSQADSGRVPQYF. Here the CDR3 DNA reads TGCGCCAGCAGCCAAGCAGATTCCGGGAGGGTTCCCCAGTACTTC.

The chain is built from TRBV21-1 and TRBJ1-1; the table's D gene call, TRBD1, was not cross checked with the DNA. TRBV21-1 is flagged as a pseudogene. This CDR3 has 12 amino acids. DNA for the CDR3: TGTGCCAGCAGCAACTACAGGGGTGAAGCTTTCTTT. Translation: CASSNYRGEAFF.

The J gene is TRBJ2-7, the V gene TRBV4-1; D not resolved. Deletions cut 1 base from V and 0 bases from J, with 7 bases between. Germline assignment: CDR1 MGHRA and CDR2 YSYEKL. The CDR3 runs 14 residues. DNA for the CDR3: TGCGCCAGCAGCCAAGCCCCAGGCTCCTACGAGCAGTACTTC. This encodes CASSQAPGSYEQYF.

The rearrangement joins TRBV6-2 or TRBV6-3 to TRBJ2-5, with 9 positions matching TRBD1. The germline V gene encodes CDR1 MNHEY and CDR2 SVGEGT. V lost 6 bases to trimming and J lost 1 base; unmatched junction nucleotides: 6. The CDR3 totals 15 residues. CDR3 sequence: CASSRDRAFQETQYF. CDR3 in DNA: TGTGCCAGCAGCCGGGACAGGGCGTTCCAAGAGACCCAGTACTTC.

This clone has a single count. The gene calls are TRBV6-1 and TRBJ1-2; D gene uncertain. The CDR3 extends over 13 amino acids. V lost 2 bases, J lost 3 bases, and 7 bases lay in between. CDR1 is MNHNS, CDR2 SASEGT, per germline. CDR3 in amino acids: CASSENGDYGYTF. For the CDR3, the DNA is TGTGCCAGCAGTGAAAATGGAGACTATGGCTACACCTTC.

The CDR3 loop reads CASSFPSGRPQFYEQYF. The CDR3 region has the DNA TGCGCCAGCAGCTTCCCAAGCGGGAGGCCCCAGTTCTACGAGCAGTACTTC. V is TRBV5-1 and J is TRBJ2-7, with 9 bases identical to TRBD2. Per the germline V gene, CDR1 is SGHRS and CDR2 is YFSETQ. V shed 2 bases, J shed 3 bases, and the junction held 12 bases outside the gene matches. The CDR3 length is 17 residues.

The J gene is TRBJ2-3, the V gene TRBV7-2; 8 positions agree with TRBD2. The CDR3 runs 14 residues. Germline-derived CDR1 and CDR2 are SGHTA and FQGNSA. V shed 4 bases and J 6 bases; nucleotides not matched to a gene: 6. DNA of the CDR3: TGTGCCAGCAGCTCATGGACTAGCCGGGATACGCAGTATTTT. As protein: CASSSWTSRDTQYF.

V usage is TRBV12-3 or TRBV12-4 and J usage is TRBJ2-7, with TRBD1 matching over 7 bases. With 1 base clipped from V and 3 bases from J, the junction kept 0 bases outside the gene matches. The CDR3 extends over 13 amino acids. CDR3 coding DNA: TGTGCCAGCAGTTTAGGGACAGGCTACGAGCAGTACTTC. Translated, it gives CASSLGTGYEQYF.

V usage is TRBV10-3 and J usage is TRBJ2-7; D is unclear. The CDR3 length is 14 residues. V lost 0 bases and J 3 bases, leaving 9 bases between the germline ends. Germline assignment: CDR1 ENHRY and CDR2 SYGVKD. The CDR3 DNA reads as TGTGCCATCAGTGAGTCGGTGCTACGCTACGAGCAGTACTTC. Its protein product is CAISESVLRYEQYF.

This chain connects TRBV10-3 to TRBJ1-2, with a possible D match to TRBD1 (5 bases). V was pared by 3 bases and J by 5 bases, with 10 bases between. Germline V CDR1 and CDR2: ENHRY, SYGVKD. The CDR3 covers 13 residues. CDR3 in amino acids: CAISEQVQYGYTF. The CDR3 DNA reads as TGTGCCATCAGTGAACAGGTTCAATATGGCTACACCTTC.

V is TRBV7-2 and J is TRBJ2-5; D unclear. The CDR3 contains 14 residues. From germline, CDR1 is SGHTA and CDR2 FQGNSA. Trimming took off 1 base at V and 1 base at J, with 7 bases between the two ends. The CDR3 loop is CASSLGSIQETQYF. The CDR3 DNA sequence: TGTGCCAGCAGCTTAGGGAGTATCCAAGAGACCCAGTACTTC.

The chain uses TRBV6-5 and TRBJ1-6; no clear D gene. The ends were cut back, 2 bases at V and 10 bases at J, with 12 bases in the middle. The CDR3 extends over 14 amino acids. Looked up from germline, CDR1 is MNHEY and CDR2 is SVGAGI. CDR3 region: CASSYAEGWSPLHF. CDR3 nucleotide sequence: TGTGCCAGCAGTTACGCGGAAGGATGGTCACCCCTCCACTTT.

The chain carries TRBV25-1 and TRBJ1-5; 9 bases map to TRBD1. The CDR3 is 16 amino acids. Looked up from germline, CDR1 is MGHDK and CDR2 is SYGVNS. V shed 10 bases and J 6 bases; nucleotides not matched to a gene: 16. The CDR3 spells CATWDREWVYSQPQHF. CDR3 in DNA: TGTGCCACCTGGGACAGGGAGTGGGTGTATAGTCAGCCCCAGCATTTT.

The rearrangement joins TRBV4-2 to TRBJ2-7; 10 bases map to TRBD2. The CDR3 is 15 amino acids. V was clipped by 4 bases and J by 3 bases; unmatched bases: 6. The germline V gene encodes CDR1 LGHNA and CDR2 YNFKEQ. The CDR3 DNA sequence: TGTGCCAGCAGCCCATATCTAGCGGGAGTCTACGAGCAGTACTTC. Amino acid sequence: CASSPYLAGVYEQYF.

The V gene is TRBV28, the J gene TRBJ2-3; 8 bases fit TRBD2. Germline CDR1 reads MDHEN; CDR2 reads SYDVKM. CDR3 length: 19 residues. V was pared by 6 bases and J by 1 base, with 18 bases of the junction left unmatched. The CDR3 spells CASSNPSSKREIGTDTQYF. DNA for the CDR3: TGTGCCAGCAGCAACCCTTCTTCCAAGCGGGAGATCGGCACAGATACGCAGTATTTT.

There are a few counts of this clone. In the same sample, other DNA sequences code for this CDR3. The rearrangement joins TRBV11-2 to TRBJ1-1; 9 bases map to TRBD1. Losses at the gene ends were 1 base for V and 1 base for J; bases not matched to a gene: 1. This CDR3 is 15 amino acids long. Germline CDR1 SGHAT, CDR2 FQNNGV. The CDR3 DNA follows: TGTGCCAGCAGCTTAGCGGGACAGGGGAACACTGAAGCTTTCTTT. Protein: CASSLAGQGNTEAFF.

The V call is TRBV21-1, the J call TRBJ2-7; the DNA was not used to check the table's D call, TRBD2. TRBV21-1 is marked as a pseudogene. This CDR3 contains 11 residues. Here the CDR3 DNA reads TGTGCCACCGCGGAGACGAGGGAGCAGTACTTC. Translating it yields CATAETREQYF.

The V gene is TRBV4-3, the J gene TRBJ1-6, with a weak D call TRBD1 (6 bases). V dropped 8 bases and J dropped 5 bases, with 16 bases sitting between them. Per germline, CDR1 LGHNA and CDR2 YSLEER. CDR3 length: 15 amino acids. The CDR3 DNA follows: TGCGCCAGCCGCCCCGGGACACATGATAATTCACCCCTCCACTTT. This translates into CASRPGTHDNSPLHF.

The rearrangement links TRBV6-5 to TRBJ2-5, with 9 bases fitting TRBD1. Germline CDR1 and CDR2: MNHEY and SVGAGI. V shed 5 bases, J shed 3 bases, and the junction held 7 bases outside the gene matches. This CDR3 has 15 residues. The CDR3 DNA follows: TGTGCCAGCAGTCCTACAGGGGGCAGAGAAGAGACCCAGTACTTC. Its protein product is CASSPTGGREETQYF.

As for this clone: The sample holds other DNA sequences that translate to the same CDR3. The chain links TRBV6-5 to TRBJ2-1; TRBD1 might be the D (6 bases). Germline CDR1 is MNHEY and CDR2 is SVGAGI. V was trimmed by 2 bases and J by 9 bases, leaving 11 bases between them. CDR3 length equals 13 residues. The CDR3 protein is CASSYGTGSEQFF. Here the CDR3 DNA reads TGTGCCAGCAGTTACGGAACAGGGAGTGAGCAGTTCTTC.

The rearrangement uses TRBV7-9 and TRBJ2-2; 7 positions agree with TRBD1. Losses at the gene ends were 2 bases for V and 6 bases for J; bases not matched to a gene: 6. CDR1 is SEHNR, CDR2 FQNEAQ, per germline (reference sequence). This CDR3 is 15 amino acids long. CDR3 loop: CASSLNTQGAGELFF. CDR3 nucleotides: TGTGCCAGCAGCTTAAACACCCAGGGGGCCGGGGAGCTGTTTTTT.

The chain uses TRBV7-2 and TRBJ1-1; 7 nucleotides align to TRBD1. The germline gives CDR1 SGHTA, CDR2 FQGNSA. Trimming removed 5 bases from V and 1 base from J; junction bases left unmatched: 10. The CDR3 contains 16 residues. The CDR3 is CASSPPGQVGNTEAFF. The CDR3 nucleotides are TGTGCCAGCAGCCCCCCCGGACAGGTTGGGAACACTGAAGCTTTCTTT.